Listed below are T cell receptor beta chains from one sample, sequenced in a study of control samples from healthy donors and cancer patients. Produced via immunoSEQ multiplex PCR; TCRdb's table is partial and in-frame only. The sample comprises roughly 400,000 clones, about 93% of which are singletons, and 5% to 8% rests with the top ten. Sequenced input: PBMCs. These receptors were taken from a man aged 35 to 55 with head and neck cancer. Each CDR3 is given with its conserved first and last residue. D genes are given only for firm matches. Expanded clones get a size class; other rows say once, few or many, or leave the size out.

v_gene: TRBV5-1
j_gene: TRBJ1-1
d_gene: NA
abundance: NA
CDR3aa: CASSLTTENTEAFF
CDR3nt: TGCGCCAGCAGCTTAACTACAGAGAACACTGAAGCTTTCTTT

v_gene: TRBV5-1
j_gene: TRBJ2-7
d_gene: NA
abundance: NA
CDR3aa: CASSLGTGLAGVFPYEQYF
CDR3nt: TGCGCCAGCAGCTTAGGGACAGGGCTAGCGGGAGTATTCCCCTACGAGCAGTACTTC

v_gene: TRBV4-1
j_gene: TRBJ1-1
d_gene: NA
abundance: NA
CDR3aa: CASSQGNPTVQAFF
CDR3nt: TGCGCCAGCAGCCAAGGGAACCCGACAGTCCAAGCTTTCTTT

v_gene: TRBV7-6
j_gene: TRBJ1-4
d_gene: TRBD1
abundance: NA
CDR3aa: CASSLGAGGGEKLFF
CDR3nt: TGTGCCAGCAGCTTAGGGGCAGGGGGCGGTGAAAAACTGTTTTTT

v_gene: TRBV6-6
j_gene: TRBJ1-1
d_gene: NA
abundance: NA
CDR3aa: CASSSTTLEAFF
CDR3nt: TGTGCCAGCAGCTCTACGACGCTAGAAGCTTTCTTT

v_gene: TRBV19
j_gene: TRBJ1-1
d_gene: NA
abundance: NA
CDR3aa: CASGHRLMNTEAFF
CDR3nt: TGTGCCAGCGGACACAGGCTGATGAACACTGAAGCTTTCTTT

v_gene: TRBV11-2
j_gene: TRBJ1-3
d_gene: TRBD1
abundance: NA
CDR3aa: CASSPIQGIAGNTIYF
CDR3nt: TGTGCCAGCAGCCCTATACAGGGGATAGCTGGAAACACCATATATTTT

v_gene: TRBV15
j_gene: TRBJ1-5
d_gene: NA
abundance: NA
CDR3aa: CATSSYNQPQHF
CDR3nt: TGTGCCACCAGCAGTTACAATCAGCCCCAGCATTTT

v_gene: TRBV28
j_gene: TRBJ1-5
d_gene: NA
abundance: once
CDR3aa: CASGWGSNQPQHF
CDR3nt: TGTGCCAGCGGCTGGGGGAGCAATCAGCCCCAGCATTTT

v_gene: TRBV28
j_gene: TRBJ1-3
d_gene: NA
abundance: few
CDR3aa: CASSSRIYGNTIYF
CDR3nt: TGTGCCAGCAGTTCCAGAATATACGGAAACACCATATATTTT

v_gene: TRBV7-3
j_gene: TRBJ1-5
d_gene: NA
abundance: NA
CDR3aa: CASSLRENQPQHF
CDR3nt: TGTGCCAGCAGCTTAAGAGAAAATCAGCCCCAGCATTTT

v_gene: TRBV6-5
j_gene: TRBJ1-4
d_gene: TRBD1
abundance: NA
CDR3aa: CASSRGTGPNEKLFF
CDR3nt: TGTGCCAGCAGTCGTGGGACAGGGCCCAATGAAAAACTGTTTTTT

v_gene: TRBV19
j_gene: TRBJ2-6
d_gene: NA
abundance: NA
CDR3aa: CASRVRGAGANVLTF
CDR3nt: TGTGCCAGTAGAGTCAGGGGGGCTGGGGCCAACGTCCTGACTTTC

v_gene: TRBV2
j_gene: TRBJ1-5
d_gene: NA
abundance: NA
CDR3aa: CASSRIQGRGNQPQHF
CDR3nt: TGTGCCAGCAGTCGAATTCAGGGTAGGGGCAATCAGCCCCAGCATTTT

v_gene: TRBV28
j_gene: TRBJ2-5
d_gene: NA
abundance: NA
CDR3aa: CASSLSGPGGETQYF
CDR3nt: TGTGCCAGCAGTTTATCGGGGCCGGGCGGGGAGACCCAGTACTTC

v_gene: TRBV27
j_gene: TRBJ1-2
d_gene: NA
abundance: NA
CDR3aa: CASSSLGGYYGYTF
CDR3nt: TGTGCCAGCAGTTCCCTGGGGGGTTACTATGGCTACACCTTC

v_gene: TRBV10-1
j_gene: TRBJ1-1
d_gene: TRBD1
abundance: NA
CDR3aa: CASRQDRATEAFF
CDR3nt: TGCGCCAGCAGGCAGGACAGGGCCACTGAAGCTTTCTTT

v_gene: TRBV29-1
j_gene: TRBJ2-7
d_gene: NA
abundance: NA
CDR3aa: CSLEQSTYEQYF
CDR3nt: TGCAGCCTGGAACAGAGTACCTACGAGCAGTACTTC

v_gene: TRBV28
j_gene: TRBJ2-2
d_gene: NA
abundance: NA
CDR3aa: CASSLSSDRYTGELFF
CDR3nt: TGTGCCAGCAGTTTAAGTTCTGACAGATACACCGGGGAGCTGTTTTTT

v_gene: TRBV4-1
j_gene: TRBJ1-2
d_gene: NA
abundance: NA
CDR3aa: CASSQVVRAYGYTF
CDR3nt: TGCGCCAGCAGCCAAGTCGTCAGGGCCTATGGCTACACCTTC

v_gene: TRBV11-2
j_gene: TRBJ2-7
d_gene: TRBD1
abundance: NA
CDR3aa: CASSSTGQGYEQYF
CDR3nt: TGTGCCAGCAGCTCCACGGGACAGGGCTACGAGCAGTACTTC

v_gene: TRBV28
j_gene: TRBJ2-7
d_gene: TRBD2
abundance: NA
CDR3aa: CASSSPGLAGGYYEQYF
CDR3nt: TGTGCCAGCAGTTCGCCGGGACTAGCGGGAGGTTACTACGAGCAGTACTTC

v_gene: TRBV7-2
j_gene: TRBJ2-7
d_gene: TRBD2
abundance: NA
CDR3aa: CASSLGGGGYYEQYF
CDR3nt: TGTGCCAGCAGCTTAGGGGGCGGGGGATACTACGAGCAGTACTTC

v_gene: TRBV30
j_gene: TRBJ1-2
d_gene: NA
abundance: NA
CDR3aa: CAWGGPDDYGYTF
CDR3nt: TGTGCCTGGGGGGGACCGGATGACTATGGCTACACCTTC

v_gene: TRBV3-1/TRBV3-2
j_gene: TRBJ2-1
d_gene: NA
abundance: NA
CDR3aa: CASSPTISSYNEQFF
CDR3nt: TGTGCCAGCAGTCCGACAATCAGCTCCTACAATGAGCAGTTCTTC

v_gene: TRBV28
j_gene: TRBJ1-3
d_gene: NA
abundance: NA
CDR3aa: CASQGLGSTGNTIYF
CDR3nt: TGTGCCAGCCAGGGTTTGGGGTCAACTGGAAACACCATATATTTT

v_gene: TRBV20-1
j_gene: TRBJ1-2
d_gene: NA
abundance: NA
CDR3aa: CSALQGSGYTF
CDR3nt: TGCAGTGCCCTACAGGGATCTGGCTACACCTTC

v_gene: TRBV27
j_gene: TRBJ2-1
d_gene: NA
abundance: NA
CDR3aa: CASSPQGSLRNEQFF
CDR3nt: TGTGCCAGCTCCCCTCAGGGATCATTAAGGAATGAGCAGTTCTTC

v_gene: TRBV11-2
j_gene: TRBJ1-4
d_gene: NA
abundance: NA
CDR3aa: CASSPYAATNEKLFF
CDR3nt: TGTGCCAGCAGCCCTTACGCGGCAACTAATGAAAAACTGTTTTTT

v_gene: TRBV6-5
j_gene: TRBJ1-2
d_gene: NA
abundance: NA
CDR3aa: CASSYSITGPVHGYTF
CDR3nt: TGTGCCAGCAGTTACTCGATAACAGGACCTGTACATGGCTACACCTTC

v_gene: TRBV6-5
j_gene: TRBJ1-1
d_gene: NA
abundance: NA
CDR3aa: CASSNYRDTEAFF
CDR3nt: TGTGCCAGCAGTAATTACAGAGACACTGAAGCTTTCTTT

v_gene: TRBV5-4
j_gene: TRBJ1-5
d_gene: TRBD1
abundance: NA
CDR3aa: CASSTGGEQPQHF
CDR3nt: TGTGCCAGCTCGACAGGGGGAGAGCAGCCCCAGCATTTT

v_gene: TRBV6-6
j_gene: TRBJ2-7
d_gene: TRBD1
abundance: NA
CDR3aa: CASSHPLDRTYEQYF
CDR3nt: TGTGCCAGCAGTCACCCTCTGGACAGGACCTACGAGCAGTACTTC

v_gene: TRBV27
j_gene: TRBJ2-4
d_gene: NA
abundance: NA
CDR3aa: CASSLSRTAGNQYF
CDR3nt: TGTGCCAGCAGTTTATCGAGGACGGCTGGGAATCAGTACTTC

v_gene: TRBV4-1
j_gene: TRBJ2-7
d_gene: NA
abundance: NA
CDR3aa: CASSQDGGRSSYEQYF
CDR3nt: TGCGCCAGCAGCCAAGATGGAGGGAGAAGCTCCTACGAGCAGTACTTC

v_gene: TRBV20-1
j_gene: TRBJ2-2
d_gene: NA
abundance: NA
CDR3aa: CSASPPAANTGELFF
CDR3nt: TGCAGTGCTAGTCCTCCAGCAGCGAACACCGGGGAGCTGTTTTTT

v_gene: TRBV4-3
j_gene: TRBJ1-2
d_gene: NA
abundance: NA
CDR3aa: CASSQDWGGGYTF
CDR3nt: TGCGCCAGCAGCCAAGATTGGGGCGGTGGCTACACCTTC

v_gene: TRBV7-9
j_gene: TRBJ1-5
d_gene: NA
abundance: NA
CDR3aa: CASSLDVHQPQHF
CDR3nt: TGTGCCAGCAGCTTAGATGTGCATCAGCCCCAGCATTTT

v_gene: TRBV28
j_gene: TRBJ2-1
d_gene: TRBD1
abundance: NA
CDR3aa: CASSWGDREDEQFF
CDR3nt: TGTGCCAGCAGTTGGGGGGACAGGGAAGATGAGCAGTTCTTC

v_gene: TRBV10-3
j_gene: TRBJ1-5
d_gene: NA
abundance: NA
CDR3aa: CAIGTQAQPQHF
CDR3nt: TGTGCCATCGGAACCCAGGCCCAGCCCCAGCATTTT

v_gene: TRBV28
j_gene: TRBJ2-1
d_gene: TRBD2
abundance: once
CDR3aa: CATSGTALVAGDNEQFF
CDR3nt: TGTGCCACCTCCGGGACTGCTTTGGTCGCGGGGGATAATGAGCAGTTCTTC

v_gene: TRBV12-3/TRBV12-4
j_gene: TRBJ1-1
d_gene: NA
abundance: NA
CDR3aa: CASSFLGARAFF
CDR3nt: TGTGCCAGCAGTTTTTTAGGGGCGAGAGCTTTCTTT

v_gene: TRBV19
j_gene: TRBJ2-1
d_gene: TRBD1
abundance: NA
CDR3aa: CASSHRTGPAHNEQFF
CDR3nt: TGTGCCAGTAGTCATAGGACAGGTCCCGCTCACAATGAGCAGTTCTTC

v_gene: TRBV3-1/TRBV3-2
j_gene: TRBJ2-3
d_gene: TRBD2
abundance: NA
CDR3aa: CASSQGRSGGRTDTQYF
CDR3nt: TGTGCCAGCAGCCAAGGAAGGAGCGGGGGCCGCACAGATACGCAGTATTTT

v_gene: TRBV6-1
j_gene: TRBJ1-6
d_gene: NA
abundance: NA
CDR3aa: CASSEASGAANSPLHF
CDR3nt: TGTGCCAGCAGTGAAGCAAGTGGAGCAGCCAATTCACCCCTCCACTTT

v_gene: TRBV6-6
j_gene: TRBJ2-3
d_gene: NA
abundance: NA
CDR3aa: CASSPRGRTSTDTQYF
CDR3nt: TGTGCCAGCAGCCCCAGGGGCAGGACCTCCACAGATACGCAGTATTTT

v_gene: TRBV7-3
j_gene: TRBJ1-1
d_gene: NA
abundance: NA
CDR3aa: CASSSQGMNTEAFF
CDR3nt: TGTGCCAGCAGCTCCCAAGGGATGAACACTGAAGCTTTCTTT

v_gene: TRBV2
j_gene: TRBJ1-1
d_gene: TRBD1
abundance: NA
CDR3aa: CASRMTGAEAFF
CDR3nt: TGTGCCAGCAGGATGACAGGGGCTGAAGCTTTCTTT

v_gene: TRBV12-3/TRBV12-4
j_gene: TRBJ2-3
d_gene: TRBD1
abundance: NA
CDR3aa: CASSRTGTDTQYF
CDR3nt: TGTGCCAGCAGTCGGACAGGGACAGATACGCAGTATTTT

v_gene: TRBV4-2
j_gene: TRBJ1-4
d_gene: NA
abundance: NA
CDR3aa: CASSQRLNNEKLFF
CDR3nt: TGTGCCAGCAGCCAGCGACTTAATAATGAAAAACTGTTTTTT

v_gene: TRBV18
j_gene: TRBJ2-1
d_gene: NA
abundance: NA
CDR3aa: CEGRSSYNEQFF
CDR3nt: TGTGAGGGCCGGAGCTCCTACAATGAGCAGTTCTTC

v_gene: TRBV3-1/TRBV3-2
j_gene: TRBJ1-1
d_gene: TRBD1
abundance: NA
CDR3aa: CASSHGQAEAFF
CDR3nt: TGTGCCAGCAGCCACGGACAGGCCGAAGCTTTCTTT

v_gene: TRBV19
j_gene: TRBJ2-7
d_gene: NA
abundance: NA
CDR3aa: CASSVLGGTYEQYF
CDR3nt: TGTGCCAGTAGTGTACTTGGAGGGACCTACGAGCAGTACTTC